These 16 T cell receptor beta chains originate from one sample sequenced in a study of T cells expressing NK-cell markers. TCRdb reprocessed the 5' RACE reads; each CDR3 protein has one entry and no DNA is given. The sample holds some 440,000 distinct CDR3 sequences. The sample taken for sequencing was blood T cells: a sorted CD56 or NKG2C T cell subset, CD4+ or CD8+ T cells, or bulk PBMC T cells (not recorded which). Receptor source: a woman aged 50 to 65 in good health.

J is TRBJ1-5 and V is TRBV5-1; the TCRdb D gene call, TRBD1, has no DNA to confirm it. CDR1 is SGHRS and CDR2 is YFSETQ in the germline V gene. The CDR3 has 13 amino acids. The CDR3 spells CAVTGVGNQPQHF.

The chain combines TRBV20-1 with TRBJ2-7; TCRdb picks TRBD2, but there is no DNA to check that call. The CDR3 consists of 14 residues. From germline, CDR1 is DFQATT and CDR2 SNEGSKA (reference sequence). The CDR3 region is CSARDLGRAVEQYF.

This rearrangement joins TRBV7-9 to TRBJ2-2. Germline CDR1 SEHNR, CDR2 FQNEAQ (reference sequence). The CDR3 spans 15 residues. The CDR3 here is CASSRETGNTGELFF.

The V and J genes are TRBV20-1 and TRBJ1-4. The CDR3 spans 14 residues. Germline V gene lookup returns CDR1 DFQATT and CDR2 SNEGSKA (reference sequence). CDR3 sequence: CSASTGSKIEKLFF.

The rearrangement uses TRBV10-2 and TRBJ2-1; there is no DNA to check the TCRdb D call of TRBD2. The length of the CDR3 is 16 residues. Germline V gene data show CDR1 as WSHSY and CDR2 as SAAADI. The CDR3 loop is CASSYGTSLKKNEQFF.

The CDR3 is CSVEDLRGKLFF. J is TRBJ1-4 and V is TRBV29-1. This CDR3 spans 12 amino acids. Germline V gene lookup returns CDR1 SQVTM and CDR2 ANQGSEA.

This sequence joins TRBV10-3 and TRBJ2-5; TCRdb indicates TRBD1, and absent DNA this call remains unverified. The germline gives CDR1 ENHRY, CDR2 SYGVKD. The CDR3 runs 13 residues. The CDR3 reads CAISLQGEETQYF.

The CDR3 loop reads CASSLEGVRDTQYF. This chain joins TRBV28 and TRBJ2-3; TCRdb's D call of TRBD2 is untestable without DNA. This CDR3 comprises 14 residues. CDR1 and CDR2 from the germline V gene are MDHEN and SYDVKM. Looking up the rest from reference TRBV28 and TRBJ2-3 gives the full variable domain: DVKVTQSSRYLVKRTGEKVFLECVQDMDHENMFWYRQDPGLGLRLIYFSYDVKMKEKGDIPEGYSVSREKKERFSLILESASTNQTSMYLCASSLEGVRDTQYFGPGTRLTVL.

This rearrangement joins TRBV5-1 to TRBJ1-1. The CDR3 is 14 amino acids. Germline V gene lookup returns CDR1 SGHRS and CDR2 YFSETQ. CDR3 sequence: CASSSSGFGRQAFF.

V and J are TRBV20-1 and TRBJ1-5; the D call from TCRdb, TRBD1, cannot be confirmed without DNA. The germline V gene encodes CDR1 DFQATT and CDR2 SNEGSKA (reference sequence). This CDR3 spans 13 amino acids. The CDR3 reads CSARVGENQPQHF.

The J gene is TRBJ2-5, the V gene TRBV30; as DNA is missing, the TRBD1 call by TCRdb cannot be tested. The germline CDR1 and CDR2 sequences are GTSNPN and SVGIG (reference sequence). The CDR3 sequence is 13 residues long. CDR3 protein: CAWSRGHQETQYF.

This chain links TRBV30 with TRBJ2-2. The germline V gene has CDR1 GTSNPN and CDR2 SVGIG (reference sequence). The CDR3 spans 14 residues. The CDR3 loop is CAWSVTVYTGELFF.

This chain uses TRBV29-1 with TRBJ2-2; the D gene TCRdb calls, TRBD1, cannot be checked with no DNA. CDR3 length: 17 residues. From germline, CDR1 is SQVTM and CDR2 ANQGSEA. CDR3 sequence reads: CSVHGGGLGQNTGELFF.

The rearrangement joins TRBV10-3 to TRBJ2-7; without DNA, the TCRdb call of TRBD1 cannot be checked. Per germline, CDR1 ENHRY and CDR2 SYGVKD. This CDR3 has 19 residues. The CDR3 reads CAISERKIVGDRGSGDQYF.

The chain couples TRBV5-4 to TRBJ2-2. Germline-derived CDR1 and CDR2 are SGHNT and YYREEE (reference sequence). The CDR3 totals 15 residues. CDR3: CASSFARGGPGELFF.

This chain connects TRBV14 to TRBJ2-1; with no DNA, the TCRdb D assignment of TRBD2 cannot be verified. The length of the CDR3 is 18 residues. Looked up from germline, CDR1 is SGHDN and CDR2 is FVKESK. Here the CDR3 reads CASSPWDLHHSVYNEQFF.